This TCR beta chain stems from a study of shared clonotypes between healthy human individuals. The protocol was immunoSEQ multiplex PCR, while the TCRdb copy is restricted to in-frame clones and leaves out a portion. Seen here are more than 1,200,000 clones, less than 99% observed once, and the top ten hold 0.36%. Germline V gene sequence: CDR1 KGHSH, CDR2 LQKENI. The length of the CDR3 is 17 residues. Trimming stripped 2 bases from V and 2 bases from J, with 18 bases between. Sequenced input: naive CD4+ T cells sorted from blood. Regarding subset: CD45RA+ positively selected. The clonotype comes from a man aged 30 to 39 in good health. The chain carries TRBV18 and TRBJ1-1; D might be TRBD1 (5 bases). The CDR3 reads CASSPYVQGLQNTEAFF. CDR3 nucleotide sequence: TGTGCCAGCTCACCATACGTTCAGGGTCTACAAAACACTGAAGCTTTCTTT.